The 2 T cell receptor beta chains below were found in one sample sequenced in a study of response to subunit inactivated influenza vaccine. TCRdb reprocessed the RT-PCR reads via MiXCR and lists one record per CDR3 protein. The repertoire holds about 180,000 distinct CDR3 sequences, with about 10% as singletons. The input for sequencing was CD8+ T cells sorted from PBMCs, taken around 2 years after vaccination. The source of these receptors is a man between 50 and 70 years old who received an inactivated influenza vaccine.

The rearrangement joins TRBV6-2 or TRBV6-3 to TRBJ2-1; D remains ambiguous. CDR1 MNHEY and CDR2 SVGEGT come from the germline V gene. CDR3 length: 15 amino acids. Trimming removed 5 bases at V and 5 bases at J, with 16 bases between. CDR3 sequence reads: CASSGPTDGHNEQFF. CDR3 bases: TGTGCCAGCAGTGGGCCCACTGACGGACACAATGAGCAGTTCTTC.

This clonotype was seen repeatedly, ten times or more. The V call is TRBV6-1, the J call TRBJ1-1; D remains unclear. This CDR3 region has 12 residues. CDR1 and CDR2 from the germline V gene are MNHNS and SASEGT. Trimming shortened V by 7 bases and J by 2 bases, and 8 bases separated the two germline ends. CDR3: CASKVGNTEAFF. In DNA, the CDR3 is TGTGCCAGCAAGGTTGGAAACACTGAAGCTTTCTTT.